This TCR beta chain emerged from a study of T cells after yellow fever vaccination. Researchers made TCR cDNA using 5'RACE template switching, and this step added a universal primer site and UMIs. TCRdb redid the calling of the 5' RACE reads with MiXCR, one entry per CDR3 protein. The top ten hold less than 3.5% of the sample, which has more than 300,000 distinct CDR3 sequences, about 10% seen once. This clonotype was counted a few times. Antigen specificity is unknown. The study's findings and limits: Compared with primary, the secondary response was weaker and peaked at day 5, not 15. Booster sampling recovered most clones from primary vaccination (less than 97% CD4, approximately 88% CD8).

The V gene lost 6 bases and the J gene lost 2 bases, with 16 bases spanning the gap. The CDR3 has 15 residues. The chain has TRBV12-3 or TRBV12-4 and TRBJ2-5, with a possible D match to TRBD1 (6 bases). This material consisted of CD4+ T cells sorted from PBMCs, taken 45 days after the yellow fever booster vaccination. The sequence was collected from a man aged 18 to 35 who received the YFV17D yellow fever vaccine. CDR3 sequence reads: CASSPTRGWQETQYF. As DNA, the CDR3 is TGTGCCAGCAGCCCTACAAGGGGGTGGCAAGAGACCCAGTACTTC.